The clone carrying this TCR beta chain has at least ten counts. Germline V gene sequence: CDR1 ENHRY, CDR2 SYGVKD. The V end lost 11 bases, the J end lost 1 base, and 17 bases lay between the germline ends. This CDR3 has 14 residues. This specimen belongs to a study of T cells in Graves' hyperthyroidism and ophthalmopathy. RNA transcripts were the template for amplifying TCR beta CDR3 regions. First-round RT-PCR of the TCR CDR3 relied on the HTBI primer set. TCRdb re-called the multiplex PCR reads with MiXCR, one entry per CDR3 protein. The sample shows about 520,000 distinct CDR3 sequences, around a quarter of them seen only once.

The chain recombines TRBV10-3 with TRBJ2-5, with a weak D call TRBD2 (7 bases). This clonotype originated in a woman aged 30 to 39 with Graves' ophthalmopathy. The sample taken for sequencing was blood. The CDR3 DNA follows: TGTGCCGTTAGTAGGCGGGGGCCCCAAGAGACCCAGTACTTC. Protein product: CAVSRRGPQETQYF.